These 8 T cell receptor beta chains were all obtained from the same sample, sequenced in a study of CD8+ T cells in alopecia areata. As for treatment: oral pan-JAK inhibitor, 5-10 mg twice daily. The sequencing template was cDNA reverse transcribed from extracted RNA. Measured with immunoSEQ multiplex PCR; TCRdb has only the in-frame clones, and not every one. This sample has about 140,000 clones, with around 83% found just once. The sequencing here drew on CD8+ T cells sorted from blood, taken at week 4, from a patient treated with tofacitinib. The source of these receptors is a human donor with alopecia areata.

This chain connects TRBV29-1 to TRBJ2-7; 10 nucleotides match TRBD1. Per the germline V gene, CDR1 is SQVTM and CDR2 is ANQGSEA. After removal of 1 base from V and 4 bases from J, the junction contained 7 bases not matched to a gene. The CDR3 runs to 15 residues. The CDR3 bases are TGCAGCGTTGAAGGGGGAAGACAGGGGGCGTACGAGCAGTACTTC. This encodes CSVEGGRQGAYEQYF.

This clone was seen only once. The rearrangement joins TRBV28 to TRBJ2-7; 9 bases fit TRBD2. After removal of 5 bases from V and 3 bases from J, the junction contained 17 bases not matched to a gene. Germline V CDR1 and CDR2: MDHEN, SYDVKM. This CDR3 has 18 amino acids. CDR3 amino acids: CASSPSRLAEGALYEQYF. CDR3 DNA sequence: TGTGCCAGCAGTCCCTCTAGACTAGCGGAAGGTGCTCTCTACGAGCAGTACTTC.

V gene TRBV4-1 combines with J gene TRBJ2-1, with 11 nucleotides matching TRBD1. The CDR3 is made up of 15 amino acids. V trimming: 5 bases; J trimming: 8 bases; junction bases outside the gene matches: 8. Germline lookup yields CDR1 MGHRA and CDR2 YSYEKL. The CDR3 coding sequence is TGCGCCAGCAGCTTCGGACAGGGGGCGTTCGATGAGCAGTTCTTC. Translation: CASSFGQGAFDEQFF.

The rearrangement links TRBV7-6 to TRBJ1-4; no firm D call. CDR1 and CDR2 from the germline V gene are SGHVS and FNYEAQ. The CDR3 has 16 residues. Trimming removed 5 bases from V and 0 bases from J, with 13 bases in between. In nucleotides, the CDR3 is TGTGCCAGCAGCCCAACCTTTCGATCAACTAATGAAAAACTGTTTTTT. Translating gives CASSPTFRSTNEKLFF.

The V gene is TRBV7-9, the J gene TRBJ2-7, with 8 positions matching TRBD1. The CDR3 covers 15 residues. The germline CDR1 and CDR2 sequences are SEHNR and FQNEAQ (reference sequence). The V and J ends lost 4 bases and 7 bases, in that order; junction bases with no gene match: 12. In DNA form, the CDR3 reads TGTGCCAGCAGCTCAACCGGGACAGGCCCATCAGAGCAGTACTTC. It encodes CASSSTGTGPSEQYF.

The chain recombines TRBV6-5 with TRBJ2-1; a possible D gene is TRBD1 (6 bases). Germline lookup yields CDR1 MNHEY and CDR2 SVGAGI. Trimming removed 0 bases from V and 10 bases from J, with 13 bases in between. The CDR3 is 14 amino acids. The CDR3 DNA reads as TGTGCCAGCAGTTACTCAGGGGACACAGGAGAGCAGTTCTTC. Translated: CASSYSGDTGEQFF.

V usage is TRBV11-2 and J usage is TRBJ1-1, with D possibly TRBD1 on 6 matching bases. Germline assignment: CDR1 SGHAT and CDR2 FQNNGV. This CDR3 spans 13 amino acids. V lost 2 bases and J lost 3, with 7 bases in between. CDR3 DNA sequence: TGTGCCAGCAGCTTAAGGGGGGACACTGAAGCTTTCTTT. Translation gives CASSLRGDTEAFF. Together with reference TRBV11-2 and TRBJ1-1, the CDR3 gives the full variable domain: EAGVAQSPRYKIIEKRQSVAFWCNPISGHATLYWYQQILGQGPKLLIQFQNNGVVDDSQLPKDRFSAERLKGVDSTLKIQPAKLEDSAVYLCASSLRGDTEAFFGQGTRLTVV.

The chain joins TRBV9 to TRBJ2-5; D ambiguous. The CDR3 loop spans 13 amino acids. Trimming removed 0 bases at V and 1 base at J, with 4 bases between. In germline, CDR1 is SGDLS, CDR2 YYNGEE. The CDR3 here is CASSVEGQETQYF. The CDR3 coding sequence is TGTGCCAGCAGCGTAGAGGGCCAAGAGACCCAGTACTTC.